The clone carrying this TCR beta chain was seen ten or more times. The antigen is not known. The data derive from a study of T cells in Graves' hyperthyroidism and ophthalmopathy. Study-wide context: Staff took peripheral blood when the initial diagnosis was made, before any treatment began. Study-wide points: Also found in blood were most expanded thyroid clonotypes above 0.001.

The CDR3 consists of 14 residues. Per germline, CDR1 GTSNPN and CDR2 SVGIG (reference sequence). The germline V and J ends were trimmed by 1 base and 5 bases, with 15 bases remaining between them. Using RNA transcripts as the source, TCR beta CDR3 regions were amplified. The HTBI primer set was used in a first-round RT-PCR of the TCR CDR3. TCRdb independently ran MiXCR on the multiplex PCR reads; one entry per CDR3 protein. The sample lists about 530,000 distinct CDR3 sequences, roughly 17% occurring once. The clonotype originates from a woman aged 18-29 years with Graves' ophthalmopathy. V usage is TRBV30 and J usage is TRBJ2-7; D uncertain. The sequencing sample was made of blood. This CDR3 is CAWSDPPRIDEQYF. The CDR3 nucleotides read TGTGCCTGGAGTGACCCCCCAAGGATTGACGAGCAGTACTTC. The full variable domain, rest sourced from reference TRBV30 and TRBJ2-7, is SQTIHQWPATLVQPVGSPLSLECTVEGTSNPNLYWYRQAAGRGLQLLFYSVGIGQISSEVPQNLSASRPQDRQFILSSKKLLLSDSGFYLCAWSDPPRIDEQYFGPGTRLTVT.